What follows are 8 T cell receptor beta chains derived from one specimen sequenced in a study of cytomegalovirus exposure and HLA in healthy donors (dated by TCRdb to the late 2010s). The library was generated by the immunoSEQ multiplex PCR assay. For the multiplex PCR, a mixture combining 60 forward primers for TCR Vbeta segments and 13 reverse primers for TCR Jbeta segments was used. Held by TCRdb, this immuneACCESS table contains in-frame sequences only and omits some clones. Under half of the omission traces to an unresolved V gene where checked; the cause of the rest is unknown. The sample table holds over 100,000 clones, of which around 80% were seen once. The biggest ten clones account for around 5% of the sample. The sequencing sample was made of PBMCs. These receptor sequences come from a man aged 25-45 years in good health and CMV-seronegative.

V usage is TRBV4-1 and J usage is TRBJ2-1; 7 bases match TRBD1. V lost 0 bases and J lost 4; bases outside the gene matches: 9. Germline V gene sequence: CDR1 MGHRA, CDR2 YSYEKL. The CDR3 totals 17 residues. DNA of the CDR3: TGCGCCAGCAGCCAAGATCCCACAGGGGCCAAGTACAATGAGCAGTTCTTC. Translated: CASSQDPTGAKYNEQFF.

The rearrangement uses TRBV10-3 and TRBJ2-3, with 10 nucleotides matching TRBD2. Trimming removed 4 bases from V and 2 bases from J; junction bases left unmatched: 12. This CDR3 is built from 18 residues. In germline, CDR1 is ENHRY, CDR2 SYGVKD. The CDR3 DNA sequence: TGTGCCATCAGTGGGGGGATCGGAGCGGGAGGGTACACAGATACGCAGTATTTT. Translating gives CAISGGIGAGGYTDTQYF.

Here the CDR3 reads CSVRGQGHEQYF. CDR3 nucleotides: TGCAGCGTCCGGGGACAGGGACACGAGCAGTACTTC. The chain combines TRBV29-1 with TRBJ2-7, with 9 positions matching TRBD1. Per germline, CDR1 SQVTM and CDR2 ANQGSEA. V was pared by 6 bases and J by 5 bases, with 5 bases of the junction left unmatched. CDR3 size: 12 residues.

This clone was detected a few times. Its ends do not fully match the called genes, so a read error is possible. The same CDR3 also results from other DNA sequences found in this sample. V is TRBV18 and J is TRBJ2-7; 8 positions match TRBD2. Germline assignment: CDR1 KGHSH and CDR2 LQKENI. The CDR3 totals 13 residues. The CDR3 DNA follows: TGTGCTAGCTCACCCGGGAGGGCCTACGAGCAGTACTTC. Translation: CASSPGRAYEQYF. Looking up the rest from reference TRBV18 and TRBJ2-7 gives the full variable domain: NAGVMQNPRHLVRRRGQEARLRCSPMKGHSHVYWYRQLPEEGLKFMVYLQKENIIDESGMPKERFSAEFPKEGPSILRIQQVVRGDSAAYFCASSPGRAYEQYFGPGTRLTVT.

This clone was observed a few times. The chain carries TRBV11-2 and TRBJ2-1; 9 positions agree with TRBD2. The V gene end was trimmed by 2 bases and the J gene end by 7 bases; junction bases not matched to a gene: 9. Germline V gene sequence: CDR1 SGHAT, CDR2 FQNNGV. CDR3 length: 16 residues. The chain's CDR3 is CASSLRGGRAMNEQFF. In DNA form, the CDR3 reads TGTGCCAGCAGCTTAAGAGGCGGGAGGGCCATGAATGAGCAGTTCTTC.

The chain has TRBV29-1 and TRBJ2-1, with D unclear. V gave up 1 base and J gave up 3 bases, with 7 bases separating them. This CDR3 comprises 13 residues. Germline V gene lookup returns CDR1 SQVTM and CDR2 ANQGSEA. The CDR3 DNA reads TGCAGCGTTGAAGCGAGGCGCTACAATGAGCAGTTCTTC. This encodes CSVEARRYNEQFF.

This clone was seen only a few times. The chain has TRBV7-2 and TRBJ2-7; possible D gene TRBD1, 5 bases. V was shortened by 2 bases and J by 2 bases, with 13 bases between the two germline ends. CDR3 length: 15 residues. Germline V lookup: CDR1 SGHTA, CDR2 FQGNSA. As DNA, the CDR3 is TGTGCCAGCAGCTTATCGTTCGGACAAGCCTACGAGCAGTACTTC. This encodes CASSLSFGQAYEQYF.

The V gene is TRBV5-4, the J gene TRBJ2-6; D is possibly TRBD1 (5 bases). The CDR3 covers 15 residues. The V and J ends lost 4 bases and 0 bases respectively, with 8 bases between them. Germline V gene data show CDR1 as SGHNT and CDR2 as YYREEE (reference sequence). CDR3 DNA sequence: TGTGCCAGCAGCCTAGACAGCTCTGGGGCCAACGTCCTGACTTTC. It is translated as CASSLDSSGANVLTF.